The TCR beta chain under discussion was sequenced for a study of T cell responses to AZD1222 COVID-19 vaccine. Overall study results and limits: Clonal diversity may have been underestimated in mostly white British donors.

The V gene lost 6 bases and the J gene lost 5 bases, with 14 bases spanning the gap. The CDR3 runs 12 residues. In germline, CDR1 is SQVTM, CDR2 ANQGSEA. Turning to this clone: Its antigen is as yet unknown.

Only in-frame clones appear in the TCRdb table, and some are missing; sequencing was by immunoSEQ multiplex PCR. This sample has around 130,000 clones, with 86% found just once. This receptor was identified in an adult in good health. The sample in question was peripheral blood, obtained on day 0 of AZD1222 vaccination. The rearrangement uses TRBV29-1 and TRBJ2-7; D is possibly TRBD1 (5 bases). The CDR3 coding sequence is TGCAGCGTCCTACGACCAGGGAACGAGCAGTACTTC. Protein product: CSVLRPGNEQYF.